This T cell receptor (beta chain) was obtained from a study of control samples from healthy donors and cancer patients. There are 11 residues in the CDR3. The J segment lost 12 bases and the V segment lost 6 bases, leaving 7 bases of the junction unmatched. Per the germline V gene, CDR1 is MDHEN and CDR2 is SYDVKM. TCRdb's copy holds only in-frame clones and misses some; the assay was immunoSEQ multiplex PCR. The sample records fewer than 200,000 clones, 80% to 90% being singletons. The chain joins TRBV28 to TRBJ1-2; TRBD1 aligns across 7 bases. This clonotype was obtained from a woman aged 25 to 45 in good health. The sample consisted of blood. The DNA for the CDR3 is TGTGCCAGCAGCCGAGCCGACAGGGACACCTTC. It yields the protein CASSRADRDTF.